This T cell receptor beta chain was documented in a study of blood T cells in healthy people across ages. Study-wide points: Long-lived donors had more naive CD4+ cells and higher diversity than aged donors.

With 0 bases removed from V and 5 bases from J, the gap between germline ends came to 10 bases. CDR3 size: 14 residues. CDR1 LNHNV and CDR2 YYDKDF come from the germline V gene (reference sequence). The use of a sample-barcoded 5' primer and a J-beta primer mix characterized a second PCR of roughly 6 to 11 cycles. TCRdb passed the 5' RACE reads through MiXCR, listing each CDR3 protein once. The sample holds around 990,000 distinct CDR3 sequences; roughly 24% are singletons and the top ten take around 0.75%. Remarks on this clonotype: Antigen: not known.

This same sample was also part of a study on T cells of mothers and their children.

The sequenced sample was blood. V is TRBV15 and J is TRBJ2-5, with D maybe TRBD2 (5 bases). The source of this sequence is a girl aged 2-15 years in good health. The CDR3, as DNA: TGTGCCACCAGCAGAGATCTCGGCGGGGAGACCCAGTACTTC. This gives the protein CATSRDLGGETQYF.